The sequence of this TCR beta chain was determined in a study of vaccination effects on CD4 cells after COVID-19. Notes on the study in general: Convalescent patients were scarce, and early post-infection timepoints were absent. In healthy vaccinees, only 1 of 255 vaccine-induced clones cross-reacted with common cold coronaviruses.

This clone appeared once. Its antigen is not identified. Before any sequencing was done, the ViraFEST assay used viral peptide pools to expand antigen-specific CD4+ T cells. Subsequent to approximately 9 days of culture, CD4+ T cells were isolated. The vaccine recipients had no prior SARS-CoV-2 infection, with negative nucleocapsid antibodies. Sequenced by immunoSEQ multiplex PCR; TCRdb stores in-frame clones only, minus some. This sample has about 25,000 clones, with 70% to 75% found just once. The trim removed 5 bases at V and 1 base at J, leaving 14 bases unmatched. The CDR3 has 19 amino acids. Germline V gene lookup returns CDR1 SGHAT and CDR2 FQNNGV.

The material sequenced was CD4+ T cells from PBMCs cultured with SARS-CoV-2 spike peptides, taken before COVID-19 vaccination. The chain uses TRBV11-2 and TRBJ2-5; 12 nucleotides agree with TRBD2. The receptor comes from a human donor who received a COVID-19 vaccine. CDR3: CASSPKTRTSGVPQETQYF. The CDR3 DNA is TGTGCCAGCAGCCCCAAAACTAGGACTAGCGGGGTGCCCCAAGAGACCCAGTACTTC.